Listed here are 25 T cell receptor beta chains from one sample, sequenced in a study of T cells in Graves' hyperthyroidism and ophthalmopathy. It was RNA transcripts that yielded the amplified TCR beta CDR3 regions. Using the HTBI primer set, a first-round RT-PCR was run on the TCR CDR3. Each CDR3 protein gets one entry after TCRdb re-called the multiplex PCR reads with MiXCR. The sample contains hundreds of thousands of distinct CDR3 sequences, around 15% of which appear only once. Source material: blood. These receptors all stem from a woman younger than 30 with Graves' hyperthyroidism.

This clonotype appeared many times. The V gene is TRBV12-3 or TRBV12-4, the J gene TRBJ1-2, with a weak D call TRBD1 (5 bases). V gave up 5 bases and J gave up 3 bases, with 10 bases separating them. The CDR3 totals 13 residues. CDR3 bases: TGTGCCAGCAGTCCGGGACGCTACTATGGCTACACCTTC. Amino acid sequence: CASSPGRYYGYTF.

This clonotype was found a few times. CDR3 DNA sequence: TGTGCCAGCAGCGCAACCGGGACAGGGGAAGAGACCCAGTACTTC. Amino acid sequence: CASSATGTGEETQYF. The rearrangement links TRBV7-2 to TRBJ2-5, with 10 bases fitting TRBD1. Losses at the gene ends were 5 bases for V and 3 bases for J; bases not matched to a gene: 6. Germline CDR1 and CDR2: SGHTA and FQGNSA. The CDR3 loop spans 15 amino acids.

The V call is TRBV24-1, the J call TRBJ1-2; the D is unclear. V lost 1 base and J lost 8, with 13 bases in between. This CDR3 has 14 amino acids. Germline V lookup: CDR1 KGHDR, CDR2 SFDVKD. The CDR3 reads CATSDFLFDRGYTF. The CDR3 DNA sequence: TGTGCCACCAGTGATTTCCTGTTCGACCGGGGCTACACCTTC.

The chain couples TRBV28 to TRBJ2-5; D may correspond to TRBD1 or TRBD2 (5 bases each). The CDR3 runs to 14 residues. Per germline, CDR1 MDHEN and CDR2 SYDVKM. Trimming pared 2 bases from V and 1 base from J, leaving 8 bases between. CDR3: CASSLRGFQETQYF. The CDR3 nucleotides are TGTGCCAGCAGTTTACGGGGCTTCCAAGAGACCCAGTACTTC.

The chain employs TRBV7-3 and TRBJ2-2; 7 bases fit TRBD2. The CDR3 spans 17 residues. The germline V gene encodes CDR1 SGHTA and CDR2 FQGTGA. The junction had 11 bases not matched to a gene; V was cut back by 5 bases and J by 2 bases. The CDR3 protein is CASSRFVSGANTGELFF. The CDR3 nucleotides are TGTGCCAGCAGCCGTTTCGTGAGCGGGGCTAACACCGGGGAGCTGTTTTTT.

This clonotype was seen many times. The chain carries TRBV10-3 and TRBJ2-1; maybe TRBD1 (5 bases). Trimming took off 8 bases at V and 8 bases at J, with 25 bases between the two ends. Germline CDR1 ENHRY, CDR2 SYGVKD. The CDR3 has 16 amino acids. The CDR3 loop reads CAIAMGRGISPHEQFF. The CDR3 coding sequence is TGTGCCATCGCTATGGGGCGCGGCATATCCCCCCATGAGCAGTTCTTC.

The chain joins TRBV7-6 to TRBJ2-1; 16 bases match TRBD2. With V trimmed by 2 bases and J by 4 bases, 5 bases remained unmatched. The CDR3 loop spans 18 amino acids. The germline V gene encodes CDR1 SGHVS and CDR2 FNYEAQ. In DNA, the CDR3 is TGTGCCAGCAGCTTAACATCGGGACTAGCGGGAGGGTACAATGAGCAGTTCTTC. Residues: CASSLTSGLAGGYNEQFF. Full variable domain (remainder filled in from reference TRBV7-6 and TRBJ2-1): GAGVSQSPRYKVTKRGQDVALRCDPISGHVSLYWYRQALGQGPEFLTYFNYEAQQDKSGLPNDRFSAERPEGSISTLTIQRTEQRDSAMYRCASSLTSGLAGGYNEQFFGPGTRLTVL.

A few counts support this clonotype. The rearrangement links TRBV29-1 to TRBJ2-7, with 8 nucleotides matching TRBD2. The CDR3 runs to 14 residues. Germline-derived CDR1 and CDR2 are SQVTM and ANQGSEA. V shed 4 bases and J 1 base; nucleotides not matched to a gene: 6. The CDR3 bases are TGCAGCGTTGGGGGTAGCGGGACTTCCTACGAGCAGTACTTC. Amino acids: CSVGGSGTSYEQYF.

The V gene is TRBV9, the J gene TRBJ1-1; D perhaps matches TRBD1 (5 bases). The germline V and J ends were trimmed by 0 bases and 0 bases, with 21 bases remaining between them. CDR3 length: 19 residues. Germline-derived CDR1 and CDR2 are SGDLS and YYNGEE. CDR3 in amino acids: CASSVEVEGRNLMNTEAFF. DNA of the CDR3: TGTGCCAGCAGCGTAGAGGTTGAGGGGCGAAACCTAATGAACACTGAAGCTTTCTTT.

This clonotype appeared many times. The chain links TRBV12-3 or TRBV12-4 to TRBJ2-3; 10 bases line up with TRBD1. The CDR3 spans 14 residues. V was pared by 3 bases and J by 5 bases, with 2 bases of the junction left unmatched. The chain's CDR3 is CASSFDRGRDTQYF. CDR3 nucleotides: TGTGCCAGCAGTTTTGACAGGGGGCGAGATACGCAGTATTTT.

This chain uses TRBV7-9 with TRBJ2-3; 10 positions agree with TRBD2. Germline V gene sequence: CDR1 SEHNR, CDR2 FQNEAQ (reference sequence). The ends lost 3 bases at V and 2 bases at J; junction bases unmatched: 5. The CDR3 runs 16 residues. CDR3 coding DNA: TGTGCCAGCAGCTTCGGACTAGCGGCGAACACAGATACGCAGTATTTT. This codes for CASSFGLAANTDTQYF.

The chain links TRBV4-3 to TRBJ1-2, with 7 bases matching TRBD1. Germline loops: CDR1 LGHNA, CDR2 YSLEER. The CDR3 sequence is 14 residues long. Losses at the gene ends were 3 bases for V and 3 bases for J; bases not matched to a gene: 4. The CDR3 sequence is CASSQTTGDYGYTF. Written as DNA, the CDR3 is TGCGCCAGCAGCCAGACAACAGGGGACTATGGCTACACCTTC.

Ten or more counts support this clonotype. The chain is built from TRBV18 and TRBJ2-1; 8 positions match TRBD1. The J segment lost 7 bases and the V segment lost 3 bases, leaving 11 bases of the junction unmatched. CDR1 and CDR2 (germline): KGHSH, LQKENI. This CDR3 contains 16 residues. The chain's CDR3 is CASSPVLDRANNEQFF. The CDR3 DNA is TGTGCCAGCTCACCGGTTTTGGACAGGGCGAATAATGAGCAGTTCTTC.

DNA of the CDR3: TGCGCCAGCTCCGGAGCAGGCACAGATACGCAGTATTTT. Its translation is CASSGAGTDTQYF. The chain has TRBV5-1 and TRBJ2-3; D is uncertain. The germline V and J ends were trimmed by 7 bases and 1 base, with 10 bases remaining between them. Germline-derived CDR1 and CDR2 are SGHRS and YFSETQ. CDR3 length equals 13 residues.

This clonotype has more than one count but fewer than ten. J is TRBJ2-3 and V is TRBV29-1; D call uncertain. V was trimmed by 8 bases and J by 8 bases, leaving 20 bases between them. The CDR3 is 13 amino acids. Germline CDR1 and CDR2: SQVTM and ANQGSEA. DNA for the CDR3: TGCAGCACTCTAGGGTACGGCCCAAGTACGCAGTATTTT. It yields the protein CSTLGYGPSTQYF.

The chain uses TRBV19 and TRBJ2-1; tentative D call: TRBD2 (6 bases). V lost 2 bases and J 8 bases, leaving 16 bases between the germline ends. This CDR3 comprises 15 residues. The V gene's germline CDR1 is LNHDA and CDR2 SQIVND (reference sequence). DNA for the CDR3: TGTGCCAGTAGTATAACGAGGGTAGCGGTGGATGAGCAGTTCTTC. Residues: CASSITRVAVDEQFF.

The CDR3 region is CASSHRVYSEPSGANVLTF. The CDR3 nucleotides read TGTGCCAGCAGCCATAGGGTCTACTCCGAACCCTCTGGGGCCAACGTCCTGACTTTC. The V call is TRBV7-9, the J call TRBJ2-6; D is unresolved. Between the trimmed V and J ends, which lost 5 bases and 0 bases, there was a span of 20 bases. Germline V lookup: CDR1 SEHNR, CDR2 FQNEAQ (reference sequence). The CDR3 is made up of 19 amino acids.

This clonotype was recorded a few times. Just one base apart from a much larger clone, this may be a read error. The V gene is TRBV28, the J gene TRBJ2-7; D could derive from TRBD1 or TRBD2 (5 bases each). Per the germline V gene, CDR1 is MDHEN and CDR2 is SYDVKM. The CDR3 totals 15 residues. Written as DNA, the CDR3 is TGTGCCAGCAGTTCCTCACCGAGGGGTAGCTACGGGCAGTACTTC. Encoded protein: CASSSSPRGSYGQYF.

This clonotype was seen only a few times. The CDR3 DNA is TGCGCCAGCAGCTTGGGGGGACAGGCATACTACGAGCAGTACTTC. Encoded protein: CASSLGGQAYYEQYF. The rearrangement joins TRBV5-1 to TRBJ2-7; 8 bases fit TRBD1. Germline V CDR1 and CDR2: SGHRS, YFSETQ. The ends lost 0 bases at V and 3 bases at J; junction bases unmatched: 5. CDR3 length: 15 residues. The variable domain in full, with the rest retrieved from reference TRBV5-1 and TRBJ2-7, is KAGVTQTPRYLIKTRGQQVTLSCSPISGHRSVSWYQQTPGQGLQFLFEYFSETQRNKGNFPGRFSGRQFSNSRSEMNVSTLELGDSALYLCASSLGGQAYYEQYFGPGTRLTVT.

This clonotype was picked up many times. The V and J genes are TRBV20-1 and TRBJ2-5; 8 bases are a match to TRBD1. This CDR3 spans 12 amino acids. After removal of 5 bases from V and 5 bases from J, the junction contained 4 bases not matched to a gene. CDR1 and CDR2 from the germline V gene are DFQATT and SNEGSKA (reference sequence). The CDR3 region has the DNA TGCAGTGCTGGACAGGGTGGTGAGACCCAGTACTTC. Amino acid sequence: CSAGQGGETQYF.

This clonotype was observed many times. V is TRBV7-2 and J is TRBJ2-5; D remains unclear. The CDR3 has 14 amino acids. Germline lookup yields CDR1 SGHTA and CDR2 FQGNSA. Between the trimmed V and J ends, which lost 0 bases and 7 bases, there was a span of 12 bases. CDR3 loop: CASSLASSDPTQYF. The CDR3 nucleotides are TGTGCCAGCAGCTTAGCGTCTAGTGATCCGACCCAGTACTTC.

The sample holds many counts of this clonotype. The chain employs TRBV13 and TRBJ1-1, with D hard to call. Germline CDR1 and CDR2: PRHDT and FYEKMQ (reference sequence). This CDR3 region has 13 residues. Trimming removed 5 bases from V and 7 bases from J, with 14 bases in between. The CDR3 DNA follows: TGTGCCAGCAGCCCCGAACGAGTAGGTGAAGCTTTCTTT. This sequence encodes CASSPERVGEAFF. Based on the CDR3 plus reference TRBV13 and TRBJ1-1, the full variable domain is AAGVIQSPRHLIKEKRETATLKCYPIPRHDTVYWYQQGPGQDPQFLISFYEKMQSDKGSIPDRFSAQQFSDYHSELNMSSLELGDSALYFCASSPERVGEAFFGQGTRLTVV.

In this sample, this clonotype turned up a few times. The gene calls are TRBV29-1 and TRBJ1-3, with unresolved D. Germline V gene data show CDR1 as SQVTM and CDR2 as ANQGSEA. The CDR3 length is 12 residues. Trimming removed 4 bases from V and 5 bases from J, with 9 bases in between. The CDR3 bases are TGCAGCGTTGCTCCCGATCGAAACACCATATATTTT. Its translation is CSVAPDRNTIYF. Full variable domain (outside the CDR3, taken from reference TRBV29-1 and TRBJ1-3): SAVISQKPSRDICQRGTSLTIQCQVDSQVTMMFWYRQQPGQSLTLIATANQGSEATYESGFVIDKFPISRPNLTFSTLTVSNMSPEDSSIYLCSVAPDRNTIYFGEGSWLTVV.

The gene calls are TRBV19 and TRBJ2-2; 7 bases line up with TRBD1. The CDR3 has 14 residues. The ends lost 7 bases at V and 3 bases at J; junction bases unmatched: 5. Germline V gene lookup returns CDR1 LNHDA and CDR2 SQIVND (reference sequence). The DNA of the CDR3 is TGTGCCAGTACTCTACAGGGGCACACCGGGGAGCTGTTTTTT. Residues: CASTLQGHTGELFF.

This clonotype was seen a handful of times. This chain joins TRBV6-1 and TRBJ2-2; D possibly corresponds to TRBD2 (6 bases). Germline CDR1 is MNHNS and CDR2 is SASEGT. V gave up 7 bases and J gave up 2 bases, with 8 bases separating them. There are 13 residues in the CDR3. The CDR3 DNA is TGTGCCAGCACGGACTACAACACCGGGGAGCTGTTTTTT. Its translation is CASTDYNTGELFF.